This TCR beta chain was identified during a study of cytomegalovirus exposure and HLA in healthy donors (dated by TCRdb to the late 2010s). Regarding the research as a whole: An earlier analysis of some 600 of the donors reported 250 to 300 Gb of sequence data and about 120 million unique TCR beta sequences obtained from around 190 million T cells. All discovery cohort repertoires had been generated on a single sequencing platform. To study patterns of TCR occurrence, a later analysis re-analyzed previously published TCR beta repertoires from under 750 donors and added high-resolution HLA genotyping. Roughly 5 DR-DQ haplotypes were handled as single units for association and clustering, since linkage in the cohort was strong. Among about 390 genotyped donors of the cohort, an average of about 240,000 unique TCR beta nucleotide sequences were sequenced per donor, roughly 20% of them non-productive. An earlier analysis of nearly 600 of the donors applied high-throughput TCR beta sequencing to assess whether each TCR beta V gene segment acted as functional or pseudogenic. The aim of the study was to test whether cataloging public T cell receptors could identify signatures of past pathogen exposure. High-throughput TCR immunosequencing, statistical association of individual TCRs with disease status, and machine learning were combined to predict cytomegalovirus infection status. Among the approximately 400 genotyped donors, approximately 77% belonged to the genetic ancestry cluster associated with self-reported Caucasian donors. A later genetic analysis took genome-wide SNP genotypes for about 55% of the roughly 670 donors and used that subset as a discovery cohort. A separate validation cohort of roughly 120 different subjects was used in addition to the roughly 670-subject first cohort. HLA typing included class I and class II loci at four-digit resolution. Around 320 gigabases of sequencing data and some 85 million unique TCR sequences were included in an early release covering roughly 600 HLA-typed donors. Donor age, sex, ethnicity and CMV serostatus were collected together with the repertoire data. Rather than drawing on any new phenotypic data, the later analysis identified candidate immune exposures from TCR beta sequences and the way those sequences occurred across donors. Typing coverage differed by locus: A, B, C, DRB1 and DQB1 were typed in about 620-640 donors, DQA1 in roughly 510, DPA1 in around 600, and DPB1 in just under 490. The study used immunosequencing to profile the T cell repertoires of approximately 690 subjects and linked those repertoires to cytomegalovirus serostatus.

To prepare the library, the immunoSEQ multiplex PCR assay was applied. For the multiplex PCR, a mixture combining 60 forward primers for TCR Vbeta segments and 13 reverse primers for TCR Jbeta segments was used. A multiplex PCR assay on genomic DNA amplified the CDR3 region of rearranged TCR beta genes. The amplified TCR beta libraries were sequenced on the Illumina HiSeq System as 87-base-pair reads. As for how the authors treated the data: Across the 640 or so repertoires, a later analysis counted tens of millions of unique TCR beta chains, 9 million to 14 million of which were shared by at least two donors. To remove PCR and sequencing errors, raw reads were error-corrected and collapsed into unique sequences using a nearest-neighbor algorithm that merged closely related sequences. To assign V, D and J gene segments, CDR3 sequences were aligned to IMGT reference sequences. For a sequence to be retained, a match of at least six nucleotides to both a V gene segment and a J gene segment was required. A rearrangement was called productive if the CDR3 had no stop codons and remained in frame with V and J, and every other rearrangement was called non-productive. CDR3 was defined by IMGT convention, running from the second conserved V-encoded cysteine to the conserved J-encoded phenylalanine. The earlier analysis of 587 of the donors excluded sequences that lacked an unambiguous match to a single V gene segment. An earlier analysis of several hundred of the donors classified V segments as functional when productive rearrangements were above 56.7% and as segregating when the standard deviation between donors was above 5%. To diagnose cytomegalovirus status from the catalog of TCR beta chain sequences, a statistical classification framework was built. V and J gene assignment, in a later analysis, came from comparing TCR nucleotide sequences with IMGT/GENE-DB human TR gene sequences. The TCRdist pipeline was used in a later analysis to assign CDR3 sequences and most-parsimonious VDJ recombination scenarios. In a later analysis, every TCR beta chain was defined by the combination of its CDR3 amino acid sequence and its V-gene family, and reads without a unique V-gene family were dropped. In a later analysis, around 650 highly shared, low-generation-probability nucleotide sequences were removed to address suspected cross-contamination and a sequencing artifact. A later analysis calculated a clonal expansion index for each public chain from normalized within-repertoire ranks of inferred template counts. A later analysis computed generation probabilities with a VDJ recombination model fitted to out-of-frame rearrangements, and checked the results against IGoR. In a later analysis, hypergeometric tests were used to score TCR-TCR, TCR-HLA and TCR-CMV co-occurrence, with a repertoire-size bias correction applied to TCR pairs. In a later analysis, false discovery rates were estimated by permuting HLA or CMV assignments 20 times. In a later analysis, co-occurring TCRs were grouped using DBSCAN, and TCRdist sequence similarity was added for clustering within HLA-allele-positive subsets. Repertoires with fewer than 30,000 or more than 120,000 public chains were left out of co-occurrence clustering, as were five repertoires with anomalous nucleotide sharing. The source is immuneACCESS, and TCRdb retained only in-frame sequences with V and J called. Part of the clones is not carried over; for the studies checked, unresolved V genes explain less than half of this, and the remainder is unexplained. D and trimming come from the DNA, and the V and J calls and clone size come from that table. This sample lists 85,000 to 130,000 clones; around 71% were detected once. In total, the top ten clones hold approximately 0.8% of the sample.

Worth noting for this clone: Its antigen remains unidentified. No base quality values were provided; no much bigger clone lies one nucleotide off.

The cohort consisted of 600 to 700 healthy bone marrow donors. All cohort members were sampled while nominally healthy, although unrecorded immune exposures were likely present. The donor tested CMV seronegative, placing the donor among the roughly 400 seronegative members of the cohort. Each donor provided a peripheral blood sample, and peripheral blood mononuclear cells were used for TCR beta sequencing. Genomic DNA was extracted from the blood cell samples with the Qiagen DNeasy Blood Extraction Kit. The CDR3 numbers 12 residues from cysteine through phenylalanine. Only the CDR3 part of the read is kept: 36 bases, read in frame from the first base. For CDR1 and CDR2, the germline V gene lists SNHLY and FYNNEI. V is pared back by 11 bases and J by 2 bases, with 12 bases lying between the germline termini. Here is what the overall study found, with its caveats: The 87-base-pair reads could not distinguish some IMGT-functional V segments, including TRBV6-2 and TRBV6-3, so those segments were excluded. A later analysis reported that several top co-occurrence clusters appeared linked to parvovirus B19, influenza, CMV and Epstein-Barr virus. The study gave a list of some 150 TCR beta chains associated with cytomegalovirus. Because HLA typing was missing for some donors at each locus, association tests included only the typed subset. It was suggested by the authors that the approach could potentially be generalized to other disease states and immunological phenotypes. Because counts were too low, seventeen rarely observed V segments, including chromosome 9 orphons, were left out of the earlier analysis of approximately 500 of the donors. The classifier was reported to diagnose cytomegalovirus status with high specificity and sensitivity in both the original cohort and the validation cohort. While some public TCRs were present in many individuals, most TCR sequences turned up only very rarely across donors. In this cohort, only TCR beta chains were sequenced, and detectable features were limited by the absence of alpha or paired-chain data. A further reported finding was that TCR beta sequences accurately predicted the HLA-A and HLA-B alleles for most subjects in the first cohort. Specific HLA alleles were associated with 18,000 or so TCR beta sequences at a false discovery rate of 0.05 in a later analysis. The only immune exposure information available for the cohort was CMV serostatus. Compared with equally common non-associated chains, HLA-associated TCR beta chains in a later analysis were more clonally expanded and had lower generation probabilities. A later genetic analysis reported fewer N-insertions in productive TCRs among donors in an Asian-associated ancestry cluster than the roughly 670-donor mean. A later genetic analysis associated a missense DCLRE1C variant with V-gene and J-gene trimming of TCR beta chains, and an independent cohort replicated the association. Sequencing depth was assumed to be roughly uniform across donors in the presence/absence analyses, though that assumption may not hold. The sequencing pipeline was judged likely to have produced a cluster of highly shared sequence variants as a technical artifact. Correlated functional status among segregating V segments might be attributable to linkage disequilibrium, but an unknown experimental factor could not be ruled out. According to a later analysis, most CMV-associated TCR beta chains appeared to be HLA-restricted, and the HLA associations seemed to be driven largely by CMV exposure. When HLA alleles, especially DR and DQ, strongly co-occurred, attributing TCR associations to individual alleles was difficult. A later analysis found that TCR association rates varied across HLA loci, with DRB1 alleles showing the most associated TCRs and HLA-C alleles the fewest. In an earlier analysis of about 600 of the donors, most TCR beta V segments appeared in productive rearrangements about 87% or about 30% of the time, broadly matching IMGT annotations. Three of the identified cytomegalovirus-associated TCR beta chains were confirmed in vitro to be specific for cytomegalovirus antigens.

This sequence originates from a boy aged 5-17 years in good health and CMV-seronegative. This sequence uses TRBV2 and TRBJ2-5; 5 matching bases give a weak D call of TRBD1. The sequenced sample was PBMCs. In nucleotides, the sequence is TGTGCCTCCAGGGAACTTCAAGAGACCCAGTACTTC. Its translation reads: CASRELQETQYF. Reference TRBV2 and TRBJ2-5 proteins supply the regions before and after the CDR3; the full variable domain is: EPEVTQTPSHQVTQMGQEVILRCVPISNHLYFYWYRQILGQKVEFLVSFYNNEISEKSEIFDDQFSVERPDGSNFTLKIRSTKLEDSAMYFCASRELQETQYFGPGTRLLVL.